The next 22 T cell receptor beta chains were all read from a single sample in a study of T cell repertoires in cytomegalovirus infection. TCRdb fed the reads into MiXCR, producing one record per CDR3 protein. The table includes hundreds of thousands of distinct CDR3 sequences, about 24% detected once. What was sequenced was CD8+ T cells from PBMCs. The origin of the receptors is a human donor in good health (CMV status not recorded). Some clones in this sample may be carry-over from other donors' samples.

This clonotype was counted ten times or more. This rearrangement joins TRBV6-5 to TRBJ2-7; the match to TRBD1 covers 7 bases. Germline CDR1 MNHEY, CDR2 SVGAGI. The junction had 6 bases not matched to a gene; V was cut back by 2 bases and J by 2 bases. The CDR3 has 15 residues. The CDR3 DNA reads as TGTGCCAGCAGTTACCTCCCGGACAGGACCTACGAGCAGTACTTC. This gives the protein CASSYLPDRTYEQYF.

This clonotype was recorded a few times. This rearrangement joins TRBV19 to TRBJ2-1, with D maybe TRBD2 (6 bases). Per the germline V gene, CDR1 is LNHDA and CDR2 is SQIVND (reference sequence). The CDR3 loop spans 13 amino acids. V was shortened by 4 bases and J by 10 bases, with 14 bases between the two germline ends. CDR3 protein: CASSTRGLNEQFF. The CDR3 DNA reads as TGTGCCAGTAGTACCCGGGGACTCAACGAGCAGTTCTTC.

Here the CDR3 DNA reads TGCAGTGCTACCCCCTATTTTGGGCACCAAGAGACCCAGTACTTC. Translated, it gives CSATPYFGHQETQYF. The chain couples TRBV20-1 to TRBJ2-5; D is unclear. Germline values: CDR1 DFQATT, CDR2 SNEGSKA (reference sequence). Trimming removed 4 bases at V and 0 bases at J, with 15 bases between. The CDR3 runs 15 residues.

In the case of this clonotype: The junction differs from germline at one of its ends, possibly a read error. The chain uses TRBV14 and TRBJ1-1, with no clear D. This CDR3 has 12 residues. The V gene's germline CDR1 is SGHDN and CDR2 FVKESK. The chain's CDR3 is CANSQDKTEAFF. Written as DNA, the CDR3 is TGTGCCAACAGCCAAGATAAAACAGAGGCTTTCTTT.

The chain carries TRBV14 and TRBJ2-7, with 7 bases identical to TRBD1. CDR1 and CDR2 from the germline V gene are SGHDN and FVKESK. The J segment lost 2 bases and the V segment lost 2 bases, leaving 9 bases of the junction unmatched. The CDR3 extends over 16 amino acids. The CDR3 spells CASSQSTGQRTYEQYF. CDR3 DNA: TGTGCCAGCAGCCAATCCACGGGACAGAGAACCTACGAGCAGTACTTC.

Points on this clonotype: This may be a read error: a much more frequent sequence differs by one nucleotide. V is TRBV7-6 and J is TRBJ1-1, with D perhaps matching TRBD1 (6 bases). The ends were cut back, 11 bases at V and 4 bases at J, with 14 bases in the middle. Germline CDR1 reads SGHVS; CDR2 reads FNYEAQ. The CDR3 consists of 12 residues. The CDR3 loop is CAAGEGVTEAFF. In DNA, the CDR3 is TGTGCCGCTGGGGAGGGGGTCACTGAAGCTTTCTTT. Together with reference TRBV7-6 and TRBJ1-1, the CDR3 gives the full variable domain: GAGVSQSPRYKVTKRGQDVALRCDPISGHVSLYWYRQALGQGPEFLTYFNYEAQQDKSGLPNDRFSAERPEGSISTLTIQRTEQRDSAMYRCAAGEGVTEAFFGQGTRLTVV.

This clonotype appeared a few times. The J gene is TRBJ2-7, the V gene TRBV28; no firm D call. The germline V gene encodes CDR1 MDHEN and CDR2 SYDVKM. The CDR3 sequence is 16 residues long. The V end lost 6 bases, the J end lost 3 bases, and 21 bases lay between the germline ends. The CDR3 loop reads CASSPTPPHGSYEQYV. CDR3 sequence (DNA): TGTGCCAGCAGCCCCACCCCGCCCCACGGAAGCTACGAGCAGTACGTC.

This clonotype came up many times. The V and J genes are TRBV6-1 and TRBJ2-3; possibly TRBD1 for D (5 bases). Trimming shortened V by 5 bases and J by 2 bases, and 14 bases separated the two germline ends. Germline CDR1 is MNHNS and CDR2 is SASEGT. The CDR3 totals 15 residues. CDR3 residues: CASSNPGLSTDTQYF. The DNA of the CDR3 is TGTGCCAGCAGTAATCCAGGGCTCTCCACAGATACGCAGTATTTT.

In its sample, this clonotype was seen a few times. The J gene is TRBJ2-7, the V gene TRBV29-1; TRBD1 agrees at 9 bases. The CDR3 is made up of 14 amino acids. The J segment lost 4 bases and the V segment lost 6 bases, leaving 10 bases of the junction unmatched. Germline CDR1 is SQVTM and CDR2 is ANQGSEA. The CDR3 is CSVLDRGSSYEQYF. The DNA for the CDR3 is TGCAGCGTCCTAGACAGGGGGAGCTCATACGAGCAGTACTTC.

As concerns this clonotype: This may be a read error, as it is one base from a much larger clone. This chain uses TRBV7-9 with TRBJ1-5; D gene uncertain. Germline V gives CDR1 SEHNR, CDR2 FQNEAQ (reference sequence). CDR3 length equals 13 residues. The chain's CDR3 is CVSSFTVNQPQHF. The CDR3 bases are TGTGTCAGCAGCTTCACGGTCAATCAGCCCCAGCATTTT.

The rearrangement links TRBV29-1 to TRBJ2-1; no clear D gene. The CDR3 totals 10 residues. CDR1 is SQVTM, CDR2 ANQGSEA, per germline. Trimming stripped 7 bases from V and 5 bases from J, with 6 bases between. The CDR3 spells CSALHNEQFF. The CDR3 DNA is TGCAGCGCGCTTCACAATGAGCAGTTCTTC.

This clonotype has only a few counts. The rearrangement joins TRBV6-1 to TRBJ2-1; 12 bases line up with TRBD2. The CDR3 spans 15 residues. Germline V lookup: CDR1 MNHNS, CDR2 SASEGT. The J segment lost 7 bases and the V segment lost 6 bases, leaving 7 bases of the junction unmatched. The CDR3 region is CASRYTSGGYNEQFF. In DNA form, the CDR3 reads TGTGCCAGCAGATACACTAGCGGGGGGTATAATGAGCAGTTCTTC.

This clonotype was observed many times. The chain employs TRBV27 and TRBJ1-4, with D maybe TRBD1 (6 bases). This CDR3 is built from 14 residues. V lost 4 bases and J 7 bases, leaving 13 bases between the germline ends. Germline V gene data show CDR1 as MNHEY and CDR2 as SMNVEV (reference sequence). CDR3 residues: CASSSLGAGEKLFF. In nucleotides, the CDR3 is TGTGCCAGCAGTTCCTTGGGGGCTGGTGAAAAACTGTTTTTT.

The chain couples TRBV28 to TRBJ2-7, with 12 bases aligning to TRBD1. Per germline, CDR1 MDHEN and CDR2 SYDVKM. CDR3 size: 15 residues. V lost 3 bases, J lost 3 bases, and 3 bases stayed unmatched. CDR3 DNA sequence: TGTGCCAGCAGTTTGGGACAGGGGGCCTTCTACGAGCAGTACGTC. As protein: CASSLGQGAFYEQYV.

The genes are TRBV5-1 and TRBJ2-5; 7 bases map to TRBD1. CDR1 SGHRS and CDR2 YFSETQ come from the germline V gene. The length of the CDR3 is 18 residues. The V and J ends lost 0 bases and 0 bases, in that order; junction bases with no gene match: 11. DNA for the CDR3: TGCGCCAGCAGCTTGGCGATCACAGGGGCTACGTACCAAGAGACCCAGTACTTC. Its protein is CASSLAITGATYQETQYF.

This chain joins TRBV7-9 and TRBJ1-2; D perhaps matches TRBD1 (5 bases). Per germline, CDR1 SEHNR and CDR2 FQNEAQ (reference sequence). V dropped 2 bases and J dropped 1 base, with 8 bases sitting between them. The CDR3 contains 14 residues. CDR3 in DNA: TGTGCCAGCAGCTTACGGGGGATTAACTATGGCTACACCTTC. It yields the protein CASSLRGINYGYTF.

This chain links TRBV5-6 with TRBJ2-7, with TRBD1 as a possible D gene (6 bases). The length of the CDR3 is 14 residues. Germline V gene lookup returns CDR1 SGHDT and CDR2 YYEEEE. The V gene lost 0 bases and the J gene lost 2 bases, with 9 bases spanning the gap. CDR3 sequence reads: CASSLGDTTYEQYF. The CDR3 nucleotides read TGTGCCAGCAGCTTGGGGGACACGACCTACGAGCAGTACTTC.

Details on this clonotype: A single base separates this from a much larger clone, so it may be a read error. The CDR3 DNA is TGTGTCAGCAGCTTAGGAGGGGGACCTAATGAAAAACTGTTTTTT. This gives the protein CVSSLGGGPNEKLFF. The V gene is TRBV7-6, the J gene TRBJ1-4, with a weak D call TRBD1 (6 bases). Per germline, CDR1 SGHVS and CDR2 FNYEAQ. The CDR3 contains 15 residues. Full variable domain (missing parts from reference TRBV7-6 and TRBJ1-4): GAGVSQSPRYKVTKRGQDVALRCDPISGHVSLYWYRQALGQGPEFLTYFNYEAQQDKSGLPNDRFSAERPEGSISTLTIQRTEQRDSAMYRCVSSLGGGPNEKLFFGSGTQLSVL.

J is TRBJ2-7 and V is TRBV4-2, with no clear D. The V gene lost 0 bases and the J gene lost 7 bases, with 10 bases spanning the gap. Per germline, CDR1 LGHNA and CDR2 YNFKEQ. The length of the CDR3 is 13 residues. Here the CDR3 DNA reads TGTGCCAGCAGCCAAGATAACCACCAAGAGCAGTACGTC. As protein: CASSQDNHQEQYV.

This clonotype has at least ten counts. J is TRBJ2-7 and V is TRBV12-3 or TRBV12-4, with TRBD2 identical over 10 bases. The length of the CDR3 is 16 residues. V shed 1 base and J 3 bases; nucleotides not matched to a gene: 6. The CDR3 loop reads CASSLVLAGASYEQYF. In DNA form, the CDR3 reads TGTGCCAGCAGTTTAGTTCTAGCGGGGGCCAGCTACGAGCAGTACTTC.

The chain carries TRBV6-2 or TRBV6-3 and TRBJ2-1; 13 bases fit TRBD2. The CDR3 covers 14 residues. J lost 14 bases, V lost 5 bases, and 9 bases had no gene match. Germline CDR1 and CDR2: MNHEY and SVGEGT. This CDR3 is CASSLRLAGGTEFF. The CDR3 DNA sequence: TGTGCCAGCAGTCTCCGACTAGCGGGGGGTACTGAGTTCTTC.

This clonotype was recorded a few times. The chain has TRBV24-1 and TRBJ1-1; possible D gene TRBD1, 5 bases. CDR1 and CDR2 (germline): KGHDR, SFDVKD. This CDR3 has 14 amino acids. The V gene lost 4 bases and the J gene lost 2 bases, with 10 bases spanning the gap. CDR3 in amino acids: CATSDGTGNTEAFF. The CDR3 DNA reads TGTGCCACCAGTGACGGCACAGGTAACACTGAAGCTTTCTTT.